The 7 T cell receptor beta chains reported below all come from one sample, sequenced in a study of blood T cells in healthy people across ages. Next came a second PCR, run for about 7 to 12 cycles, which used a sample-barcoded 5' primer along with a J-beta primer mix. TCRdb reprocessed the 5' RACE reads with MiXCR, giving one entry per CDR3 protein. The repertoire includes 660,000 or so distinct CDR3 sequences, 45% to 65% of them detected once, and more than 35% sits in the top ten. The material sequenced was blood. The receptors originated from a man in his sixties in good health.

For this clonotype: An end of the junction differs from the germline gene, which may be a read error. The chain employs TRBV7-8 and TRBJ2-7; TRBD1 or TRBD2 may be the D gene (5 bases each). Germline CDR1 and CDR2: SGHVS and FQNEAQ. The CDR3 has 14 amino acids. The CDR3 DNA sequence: TGTGCCGGCAGCCCCCGGGGCAGTGCCTACGAGCAGTACTTC. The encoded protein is CAGSPRGSAYEQYF.

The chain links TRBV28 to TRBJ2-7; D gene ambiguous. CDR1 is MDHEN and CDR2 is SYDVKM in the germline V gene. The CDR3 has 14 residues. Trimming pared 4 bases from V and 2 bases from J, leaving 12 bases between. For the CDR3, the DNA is TGTGCCAGCAGTTCCTCACCCAGAACCTACGAGCAGTACTTC. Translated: CASSSSPRTYEQYF. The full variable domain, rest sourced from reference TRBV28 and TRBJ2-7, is DVKVTQSSRYLVKRTGEKVFLECVQDMDHENMFWYRQDPGLGLRLIYFSYDVKMKEKGDIPEGYSVSREKKERFSLILESASTNQTSMYLCASSSSPRTYEQYFGPGTRLTVT.

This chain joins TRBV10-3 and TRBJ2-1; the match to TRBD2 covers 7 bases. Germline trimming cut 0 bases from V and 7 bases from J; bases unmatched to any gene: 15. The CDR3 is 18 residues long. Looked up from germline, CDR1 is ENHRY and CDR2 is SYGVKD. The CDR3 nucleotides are TGTGCCATCAGTGAGTCGAAGTTAGGGAGCGGGGTAGAGAATGAGCAGTTCTTC. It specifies CAISESKLGSGVENEQFF.

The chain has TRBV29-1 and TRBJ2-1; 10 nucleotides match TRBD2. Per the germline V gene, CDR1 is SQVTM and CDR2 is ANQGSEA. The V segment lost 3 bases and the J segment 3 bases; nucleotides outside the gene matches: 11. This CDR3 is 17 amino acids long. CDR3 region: CSVDLLGTSANYNEQFF. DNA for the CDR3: TGCAGCGTTGACCTGCTAGGGACTAGCGCTAACTACAATGAGCAGTTCTTC.

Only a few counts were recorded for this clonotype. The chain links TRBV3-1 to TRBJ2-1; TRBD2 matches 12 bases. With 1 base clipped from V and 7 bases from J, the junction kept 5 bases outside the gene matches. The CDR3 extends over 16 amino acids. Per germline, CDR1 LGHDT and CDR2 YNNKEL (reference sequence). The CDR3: CASSQVLAGGGNEQFF. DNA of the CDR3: TGTGCCAGCAGCCAAGTACTAGCGGGGGGTGGAAATGAGCAGTTCTTC.

DNA for the CDR3: TGTGCCAGCAGCGTAGCGACAGGGGTTTCGGAGACCCAGTTCTTC. It yields the protein CASSVATGVSETQFF. The chain uses TRBV9 and TRBJ2-1; 8 bases are shared with TRBD1. Germline CDR1 is SGDLS and CDR2 is YYNGEE. The trim removed 0 bases at V and 13 bases at J, leaving 12 bases unmatched. The CDR3 is 15 residues long.

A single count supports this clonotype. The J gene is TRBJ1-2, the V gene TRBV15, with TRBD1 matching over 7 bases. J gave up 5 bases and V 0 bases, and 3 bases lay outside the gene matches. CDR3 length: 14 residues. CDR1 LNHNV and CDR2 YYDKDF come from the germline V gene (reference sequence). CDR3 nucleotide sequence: TGTGCCACCAGCAGAGACGCACAGGGGTATGGCTACACCTTC. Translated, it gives CATSRDAQGYGYTF.